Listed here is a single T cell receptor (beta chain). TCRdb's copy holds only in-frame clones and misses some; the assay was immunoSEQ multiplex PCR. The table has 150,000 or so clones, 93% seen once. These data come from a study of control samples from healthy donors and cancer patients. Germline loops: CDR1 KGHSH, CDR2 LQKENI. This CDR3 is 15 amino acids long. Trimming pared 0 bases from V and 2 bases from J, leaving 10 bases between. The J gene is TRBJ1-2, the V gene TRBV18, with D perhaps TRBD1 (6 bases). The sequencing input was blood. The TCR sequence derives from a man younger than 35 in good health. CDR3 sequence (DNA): TGTGCCAGCTCACCACCCTGGACAGCAAACTATGGCTACACCTTC. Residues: CASSPPWTANYGYTF. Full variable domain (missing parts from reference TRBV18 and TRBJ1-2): NAGVMQNPRHLVRRRGQEARLRCSPMKGHSHVYWYRQLPEEGLKFMVYLQKENIIDESGMPKERFSAEFPKEGPSILRIQQVVRGDSAAYFCASSPPWTANYGYTFGSGTRLTVV.